This TCR beta chain was captured in a study of T cell repertoires in cytomegalovirus infection. Points on this clonotype: The antigen remains undetermined.

Germline V gene sequence: CDR1 SGHDT, CDR2 YYEEEE. V shed 3 bases and J 5 bases; nucleotides not matched to a gene: 9. The CDR3 loop spans 17 amino acids. Each CDR3 protein gets one entry after TCRdb re-called the reads with MiXCR. The table records some 200,000 distinct CDR3 sequences, about 38% of them present only once. Source: CD8+ T cells from cultured PBMCs, taken from culture after CMV antigen stimulation. The V gene is TRBV5-6, the J gene TRBJ2-2; 11 positions match TRBD1. The origin of this receptor is a human donor in good health (CMV status not recorded). Some clones in this sample may be carry-over from other donors' samples. The CDR3 region is CASSSTGGQGVTGELFF. Here the CDR3 DNA reads TGTGCCAGCAGCTCCACCGGGGGACAGGGGGTTACCGGGGAGCTGTTTTTT.